The sequence of this T cell receptor (beta chain) was determined in a study of CD8 T cells in ankylosing spondylitis. General study findings and limits: Reportedly, significant enrichment of disease-linked clones occurred in matched ankylosing spondylitis synovial fluid. Certain motif variants had earlier appeared in reactive arthritis synovial fluid and blood. What seemed typical of ankylosing spondylitis blood was a TCR beta motif built from eight highly homologous variants. Researchers report that disease-linked clones proved CD8+ and relatively rare in peripheral blood.

Turning to this clonotype: Its specificity is unknown.

Making use of molecular barcodes, quantitative 5'-RACE generated TCR beta libraries. MiXCR, run by TCRdb on the 5' RACE reads, gives a single entry per CDR3 protein. This repertoire shows 750,000 to 850,000 distinct CDR3 sequences, around 11% found once; its top ten account for approximately 0.46%. The CDR3 covers 14 residues. Looked up from germline, CDR1 is MNHEY and CDR2 is SVGAGI. Trimming took 4 bases from V and 5 from J, leaving 15 bases between them. This receptor was obtained from a male donor with ankylosing spondylitis. The rearrangement uses TRBV6-5 and TRBJ2-7, with D possibly TRBD2 on 5 matching bases. The sample was blood, either unsorted or a sorted T cell fraction (not recorded which). The CDR3 nucleotides read TGTGCCAGCAGTTTGATTAGGACGGAGGACGAGCAGTACTTC. Protein: CASSLIRTEDEQYF.